This is a list of T cell receptor beta chains from one sample in a study of CD8+ T cells in alopecia areata. Produced via immunoSEQ multiplex PCR; TCRdb's table is partial and in-frame only. The profile shows roughly 70,000 clones, 29% of them singletons. The source material was CD8+ T cells sorted from blood, sampled at week 4, from a patient treated with tofacitinib. These receptors all stem from a human donor with alopecia areata. Each CDR3 is given with its conserved first and last residue.

V: TRBV23-1; J: TRBJ2-5; CDR3: CASSHRARGTGQETQYF
V: TRBV7-2; J: TRBJ2-5; CDR3: CASSLGGTGVNTGETQYF
V: TRBV4-3; J: TRBJ1-5; CDR3: CASSQDLTPNQPQHF
V: TRBV29-1; J: TRBJ1-2; CDR3: CSVTGGRSYGYTF
V: TRBV29-1; J: TRBJ2-7; CDR3: CSVETLAPYEQYF
V: TRBV6-1; J: TRBJ2-5; CDR3: CASSELRPASGETQYF
V: TRBV23-1; J: TRBJ2-2; CDR3: CASSQREGCTGELFF
V: TRBV2; J: TRBJ2-7; CDR3: CASRGQGTSYEQYF
V: TRBV29-1; J: TRBJ1-4; CDR3: CSATDLGEKLFF
V: TRBV19; J: TRBJ2-7; CDR3: CASSSTVMTSGRYEQYF
V: TRBV7-9; J: TRBJ2-1; CDR3: CASTNSGRDEDEQFF
V: TRBV5-1; J: TRBJ2-6; CDR3: CASSLMITGSASGANVLTF
V: TRBV27; J: TRBJ2-5; CDR3: CASSWTSWETQYF
V: TRBV9; J: TRBJ2-5; CDR3: CASSVAGEETQYF
V: TRBV11-2; J: TRBJ1-5; CDR3: CASSLGPGSNQPQHF
V: TRBV5-1; J: TRBJ2-5; CDR3: CASSSRLLETQYF
V: TRBV14; J: TRBJ2-7; CDR3: CASSPEPSGGLAGGTLYQQYF
V: TRBV19; J: TRBJ2-3; CDR3: CASSIGSGSDTQYF